These 2 T cell receptor beta chains were all obtained from the same sample, sequenced in a study of Ad26.COV2.S vaccination and SARS-CoV-2 variants. Treatment given: about 20 received Ad26.COV2.S at low or high dose, single or two shots; roughly 5 received placebo; per-sample allocation not given. The samples date from day 63 after the first vaccine or placebo injection. The protocol was immunoSEQ multiplex PCR, while the TCRdb copy is restricted to in-frame clones and leaves out a portion. The sample yields about 350,000 clones, about 85% seen once. Material: peripheral blood, obtained in a trial of Ad26.COV2.S vaccine versus placebo. Receptor source: a person between 18 and 60 years old who received the Ad26.COV2.S COVID-19 vaccine or a placebo.

The DNA of the CDR3 is TGTGCCAGCAGCTTAGGGGGCGGGGTTAATGAAAAACTGTTTTTT. Translating gives CASSLGGGVNEKLFF. V usage is TRBV11-2 and J usage is TRBJ1-4, with a weak D call TRBD1 (5 bases). The ends were cut back, 1 base at V and 4 bases at J, with 10 bases in the middle. The CDR3 covers 15 residues. Germline CDR1 and CDR2: SGHAT and FQNNGV.

The chain combines TRBV19 with TRBJ1-1; D not certain. Germline values: CDR1 LNHDA, CDR2 SQIVND (reference sequence). The CDR3 is 13 amino acids. V was clipped by 7 bases and J by 1 base, with 10 bases between them. CDR3 coding DNA: TGTGCCAGTATATACGAGGGGAACACTGAAGCTTTCTTT. This encodes CASIYEGNTEAFF.